This T cell receptor beta chain was observed in a study of T cells after yellow fever vaccination (dated by TCRdb to between 2018 and 2021). Some background on the complete study: The SMART-Seq v4 Ultra Low Input RNA kit was used to prepare libraries from fractions with low cell numbers. To track T-cell clones before and after primary and booster YFV17D yellow fever vaccination, bulk TCR alpha and beta repertoires were sequenced longitudinally. Two healthy male donors, one aged 18 to 30 and one aged 30 to 40 years, made up the cohort. Blood was drawn at multiple timepoints before and after primary and secondary immunization, with bulk PBMC replicates and cell subsets isolated. What the work shows at the level of the full study, not this receptor alone: Because the study included only a couple of donors, the extent to which the findings can be generalized is limited. After the booster, most clones that had expanded after primary vaccination were detected again (roughly 96% of CD4 and about 88% of CD8), suggesting broad maintenance of memory. The secondary T-cell response was found to be weaker but faster than the primary response, with a peak reached on day 5 rather than on day 15. A small fraction of clonotypes appeared in both the CD4 and CD8 compartments, likely as a result of convergent recombination. Computational filtering was needed because FACS-sorted repertoires could contain abundant contaminating clonotypes from the bulk population.

TCR cDNA was synthesized by 5'RACE template switching, which introduced a universal primer site and unique molecular identifiers. Priming of cDNA synthesis was performed from both the TCR alpha and TCR beta constant segments. Library amplification used two PCR steps, and the second PCR step added sample barcodes and sequencing adapters. Sequencing of libraries was performed on Illumina HiSeq 2500 (2x100 bp) or NovaSeq (2x150 bp). The authors' pipeline ran thus. Demultiplexing of reads and collapsing into UMI consensus sequences were performed with MIGEC, and V(D)J alignment was carried out with MiXCR. Vaccine-responding clonotypes were identified with edgeR using replicate PBMC samples, with FDR below 0.01 and a log2 fold change above 5 up to day 15 being required. Bulk clonotypes were assigned CD4 or CD8 identity according to which sequenced CD4 or CD8 repertoire held them at higher abundance. The raw public data were reprocessed by TCRdb itself: fastp quality trimming at Q25, MiXCR clonotype calling, in-frame beta chains only. Each CDR3 protein appears once, grouped with its most common genes and DNA. TCRdb's processing, not the authors' own work, is the source of the V and J calls. This sample lists under 400,000 distinct CDR3 sequences; around 10% were detected once. The ten largest clonotypes hold less than 20% of the sample.

Details on this clonotype: The target of this receptor is not known. Base qualities were left out, and no much larger clone turns up one base away.

CDR1 and CDR2 are read off the germline V gene as LGHNA and YSLEER. V gives up 1 base and J gives up 4 bases, and the segment between their germline ends measures 14 bases. The CDR3 sequence holds 15 residues, the cysteine and phenylalanine included. Only the CDR3 portion is preserved as DNA: 45 bases, with reading frame beginning at the first base. This specimen's treatment or condition label, interpreted: live attenuated yellow fever vaccine strain. Two biological replicates of bulk PBMCs were collected at each blood-draw timepoint. PBMCs were isolated from peripheral blood using a standard Ficoll-Paque protocol. TriZol was used to extract RNA from bulk PBMCs, CD4 and CD8 fractions, and dextramer-positive and dextramer-negative fractions.

The sample in question was PBMCs, obtained on the day of the first yellow fever vaccination. The TCR was taken from a man in his late teens or twenties who received the YFV17D yellow fever vaccine. This sequence uses TRBV4-3 and TRBJ2-7, with no D gene named confidently. For the CDR3, the sequence is CASSQGIGKAYEQYF. The nucleotide sequence is given as TGCGCCAGCAGCCAAGGGATAGGGAAGGCTTACGAGCAGTACTTC.